These T cell receptor beta chains were read from a single sample in a study of shared clonotypes between healthy human individuals. This table comes from immunoSEQ multiplex PCR, and its TCRdb copy is limited to in-frame clones, with some not included. This table holds roughly 500,000 clones, about 85% found once. Material: PBMCs. The receptors originated from a woman aged 40 to 50 in good health. Some clones in this sample may be carry-over from other donors' samples. Both conserved end residues are part of each CDR3. The D gene is left open where the match is weak. The listing skips clone size in some rows; elsewhere it reads once, few, many or a size class.

length: 14
V: TRBV5-1
D: TRBD1
size: .
J: TRBJ2-7
DNA: TGCGCCAGCAGCTTACCGGGACAGGGCTACGAGCAGTACTTC
CDR3: CASSLPGQGYEQYF

length: 11
V: TRBV7-3
D: .
size: .
J: TRBJ2-1
DNA: TGTGCCAGCAGCCCCCTAGATGAGCAGTTCTTC
CDR3: CASSPLDEQFF

length: 18
V: TRBV7-6
D: TRBD2
size: .
J: TRBJ2-1
DNA: TGTGCCAGCAGCTTAGATGGGACTAGCGTCCCTCTATGGGGTGAGCAGTTCTTC
CDR3: CASSLDGTSVPLWGEQFF

length: 16
V: TRBV5-1
D: TRBD1
size: .
J: TRBJ2-7
DNA: TGCGCCAGCAGCTCAGAGGGGGACAGGCGCTACTACGAGCAGTACTTC
CDR3: CASSSEGDRRYYEQYF

length: 15
V: TRBV18
D: .
size: .
J: TRBJ1-6
DNA: TGTGCCAGCTCACCACCGGGGGCCCTGGGTTCACCCCTCCACTTT
CDR3: CASSPPGALGSPLHF

length: 14
V: TRBV15
D: .
size: few
J: TRBJ1-1
DNA: TGTGCCACCAGCAGGGAAGCGGAGGACACTGAAGCTTTCTTT
CDR3: CATSREAEDTEAFF

length: 13
V: TRBV5-1
D: .
size: .
J: TRBJ1-2
DNA: TGCGCCAGCAGCCCACCGGACGTCGGAGGCTACACCTTC
CDR3: CASSPPDVGGYTF

length: 16
V: TRBV23-1
D: .
size: .
J: TRBJ1-2
DNA: TGCGCCAGCAGTCAATGGGCGGACCAGGGGACGGATGGCTACACCTTC
CDR3: CASSQWADQGTDGYTF

length: 16
V: TRBV28
D: .
size: .
J: TRBJ1-3
DNA: TGTGCCAGCAGTGCCGGCGACGCCAGCTCTGGAAACACCATATATTTT
CDR3: CASSAGDASSGNTIYF

length: 14
V: TRBV7-9
D: TRBD1
size: few
J: TRBJ2-3
DNA: TGTGCCAGCAGACGGGACAGGGGGGGAGATACGCAGTATTTT
CDR3: CASRRDRGGDTQYF

length: 15
V: TRBV4-1
D: .
size: .
J: TRBJ2-7
DNA: TGCGCCAGCAGCCAAGAAGTGGGAGACATCTACGAGCAGTACTTC
CDR3: CASSQEVGDIYEQYF

length: 14
V: TRBV30
D: .
size: .
J: TRBJ2-1
DNA: TGTGCCTGGAGTGGGGGTAGCGGTTACAATGAGCAGTTCTTC
CDR3: CAWSGGSGYNEQFF

length: 18
V: TRBV4-2
D: TRBD2
size: .
J: TRBJ2-7
DNA: TGTGCCAGCAGCCAAGACGGAGGAACTAGCGGGGGGACCTACGAGCAGTACTTC
CDR3: CASSQDGGTSGGTYEQYF

length: 16
V: TRBV5-1
D: TRBD1
size: .
J: TRBJ2-3
DNA: TGCGCCAGCAGCCGCGGGACAGGGGAAAGCACAGATACGCAGTATTTT
CDR3: CASSRGTGESTDTQYF

length: 15
V: TRBV5-1
D: .
size: .
J: TRBJ2-3
DNA: TGCGCCAGCAGCTCGGGTGGGCAGGGTGTAGATACGCAGTATTTT
CDR3: CASSSGGQGVDTQYF

length: 15
V: TRBV28
D: TRBD1
size: .
J: TRBJ2-1
DNA: TGTGCCAGCAGTTTGAGGTCCAGGGGGCTTCATGAGCAGTTCTTC
CDR3: CASSLRSRGLHEQFF

length: 16
V: TRBV15
D: .
size: .
J: TRBJ2-2
DNA: TGTGCCACCAGCAGAGATAACCCAGGGAACACCGGGGAGCTGCTTTTT
CDR3: CATSRDNPGNTGELLF

length: 17
V: TRBV6-1
D: .
size: .
J: TRBJ1-4
DNA: TGTGCCAGCAGTGGCCGGCCTCCGGGATTCCAAGCCGAAAAACTGTTTTTT
CDR3: CASSGRPPGFQAEKLFF

length: 13
V: TRBV6-5
D: TRBD1
size: once
J: TRBJ1-2
DNA: TGTGCCAGCAGTCGGACAGGATTGGATGGCTACACCTTC
CDR3: CASSRTGLDGYTF

length: 15
V: TRBV30
D: TRBD2
size: .
J: TRBJ2-2
DNA: TGTGCCTGGGCGGGGGGAAAGATGAACACCGGGGAGCTGTTTTTT
CDR3: CAWAGGKMNTGELFF

length: 15
V: TRBV6-5
D: .
size: .
J: TRBJ1-6
DNA: TGTGCCAGCAGTTACTCGACTGGGGATAATTCACCCCTCCACTTT
CDR3: CASSYSTGDNSPLHF

length: 16
V: TRBV6-1
D: TRBD1
size: .
J: TRBJ2-3
DNA: TGTGCCAGCAGTGTTTCCGGGACAGCTGGCACAGATACGCAGTATTTT
CDR3: CASSVSGTAGTDTQYF

length: 13
V: TRBV30
D: TRBD1
size: few
J: TRBJ2-7
DNA: TGTGCCTGGAGACGGGACAGGGCGGTCGAGCAGTACTTC
CDR3: CAWRRDRAVEQYF

length: 15
V: TRBV10-3
D: TRBD2
size: .
J: TRBJ2-1
DNA: TGTGCCATCAGTGCCGGACTAGCGGAGGTCAATGAGCAGTTCTTC
CDR3: CAISAGLAEVNEQFF

length: 13
V: TRBV27
D: .
size: many
J: TRBJ2-7
DNA: TGTGCCAGCAGTATATCCCAATCCTACGAGCAGTACTTC
CDR3: CASSISQSYEQYF

length: 13
V: TRBV19
D: .
size: few
J: TRBJ1-1
DNA: TGTGCCAGTAGTGCTCAGAGGAACACTGAAGCTTTCTTT
CDR3: CASSAQRNTEAFF

length: 15
V: TRBV5-1
D: TRBD1
size: .
J: TRBJ1-2
DNA: TGCGCCAGCAGCTTGGGACCCGGGACAGCATATGGCTACACCTTC
CDR3: CASSLGPGTAYGYTF

length: 12
V: TRBV6-5
D: .
size: .
J: TRBJ1-2
DNA: TGTGCCAGCAGTTACCCGCTCTATGGCTACACCTTC
CDR3: CASSYPLYGYTF

length: 15
V: TRBV5-1
D: TRBD1
size: .
J: TRBJ1-4
DNA: TGCGCCAGCAGCTCCGACAGGGGGGTCGGTGAAAAACTGTTTTTT
CDR3: CASSSDRGVGEKLFF

length: 13
V: TRBV2
D: .
size: .
J: TRBJ2-7
DNA: TGTGCCAGCAGGGCCCAGGTGTTCTACGAGCAGTACTTC
CDR3: CASRAQVFYEQYF

length: 16
V: TRBV30
D: TRBD2
size: .
J: TRBJ2-5
DNA: TGTGCCTGGAGTGCGACTAGCGGGAGAGTCTTTGGGACCCAGTACTTC
CDR3: CAWSATSGRVFGTQYF

length: 13
V: TRBV5-6
D: .
size: .
J: TRBJ2-7
DNA: TGTGCCAGCAGCTACGCCGGGAACTACGAGCAGTACTTC
CDR3: CASSYAGNYEQYF

length: 13
V: TRBV14
D: TRBD2
size: .
J: TRBJ2-7
DNA: TGTGCCAGCAGCCAAGATCTCGGGAGGGAGCAGTACTTC
CDR3: CASSQDLGREQYF